The entry that follows covers one T cell receptor (beta chain) sequence. The record originates from a study of blood T cell repertoires in COVID-19. TCRdb's table, derived via immunoSEQ multiplex PCR, lists solely in-frame clones and lacks some. The top ten hold around 1.5% of the sample, which has some 390,000 clones, about nine tenths seen once. Germline CDR1 reads SGHKS; CDR2 reads YYEKEE (reference sequence). The CDR3 consists of 15 residues. Trimming pared 0 bases from V and 0 bases from J, leaving 7 bases between. The receptor comes from a middle-aged woman with COVID-19, enrolled during active disease. The sample taken for sequencing was peripheral blood. V gene TRBV5-5 combines with J gene TRBJ1-5; unclear D gene. The CDR3 is CASSLEAYSNQPQHF. The DNA of the CDR3 is TGTGCCAGCAGCTTGGAAGCTTATAGCAATCAGCCCCAGCATTTT.